These 19 T cell receptor beta chains share one sample of origin, sequenced in a study of early T cells in non-severe SARS-CoV-2 infection. Each CDR3 protein gets one entry after TCRdb re-called the 5' RACE reads with MiXCR. The repertoire holds approximately 50,000 distinct CDR3 sequences, with 8.2% as singletons. Sequences were obtained from whole blood. The source is an adult who was a healthcare worker with PCR-confirmed SARS-CoV-2 infection or an uninfected control (not recorded which).

This clonotype was recorded a few times. This chain joins TRBV18 and TRBJ1-5; D is perhaps TRBD1 (6 bases). V shed 3 bases and J shed 0 bases, with 9 bases lying between them. The CDR3 spans 15 residues. CDR1 is KGHSH, CDR2 LQKENI, per germline. The CDR3 DNA reads TGTGCCAGCTCACCTACAGGGTATAGCAATCAGCCCCAGCATTTT. Its translation: CASSPTGYSNQPQHF.

The chain uses TRBV7-3 and TRBJ2-2; a weak D match, TRBD2 (5 bases). Trimming stripped 1 base from V and 0 bases from J, with 9 bases between. The length of the CDR3 is 16 residues. The germline gives CDR1 SGHTA, CDR2 FQGTGA. CDR3 DNA sequence: TGTGCCAGCAGCTTAATAGGAGCGGCGAACACCGGGGAGCTGTTTTTT. Amino acids: CASSLIGAANTGELFF.

The V and J genes are TRBV11-2 and TRBJ1-2; D perhaps matches TRBD1 (5 bases). This CDR3 has 13 amino acids. Germline lookup yields CDR1 SGHAT and CDR2 FQNNGV. Trimming shortened V by 5 bases and J by 7 bases, and 14 bases separated the two germline ends. The CDR3 is CASSPAAGSGYTF. In nucleotides, the CDR3 is TGTGCCAGCAGCCCGGCGGCAGGGTCTGGCTACACCTTC.

The CDR3 region is CAGQALNTEAFF. The CDR3 bases are TGTGCCGGGCAGGCTTTAAACACTGAAGCTTTCTTT. This chain connects TRBV28 to TRBJ1-1; no clear D. The CDR3 extends over 12 amino acids. Trimming pared 11 bases from V and 2 bases from J, leaving 12 bases between. The germline V gene has CDR1 MDHEN and CDR2 SYDVKM.

This chain joins TRBV4-1 and TRBJ2-2; D not resolved. CDR1 is MGHRA, CDR2 YSYEKL, per germline. The CDR3 extends over 16 amino acids. V dropped 0 bases and J dropped 2 bases, with 10 bases sitting between them. The DNA for the CDR3 is TGCGCCAGCAGCCAAGAGTATAACAGTAACACCGGGGAGCTGTTTTTT. This codes for CASSQEYNSNTGELFF.

This chain links TRBV2 with TRBJ1-3; TRBD1 is a possible D gene (6 bases). This CDR3 is built from 14 residues. Trimming removed 5 bases from V and 4 bases from J, with 12 bases in between. The V gene's germline CDR1 is SNHLY and CDR2 FYNNEI. CDR3 nucleotide sequence: TGTGCCAGCAGTCCACAGGGTGCGGGAAACACCATATATTTT. It encodes CASSPQGAGNTIYF. Complete variable domain (other parts from reference TRBV2 and TRBJ1-3): EPEVTQTPSHQVTQMGQEVILRCVPISNHLYFYWYRQILGQKVEFLVSFYNNEISEKSEIFDDQFSVERPDGSNFTLKIRSTKLEDSAMYFCASSPQGAGNTIYFGEGSWLTVV.

The V gene is TRBV20-1, the J gene TRBJ2-1, with D tentatively TRBD2 (6 bases). The germline V gene encodes CDR1 DFQATT and CDR2 SNEGSKA (reference sequence). Between the trimmed V and J ends, which lost 3 bases and 6 bases, there was a span of 15 bases. The CDR3 sequence is 14 residues long. The CDR3 spells CSASSGEVVNEQFF. The CDR3 coding sequence is TGCAGTGCTAGTTCGGGGGAAGTAGTCAATGAGCAGTTCTTC.

This chain uses TRBV15 with TRBJ2-7; 11 bases fit TRBD2. The V gene end was trimmed by 0 bases and the J gene end by 3 bases; junction bases not matched to a gene: 4. Germline CDR1 reads LNHNV; CDR2 reads YYDKDF (reference sequence). The CDR3 spans 16 residues. CDR3 in DNA: TGTGCCACCAGCAGAGAACGACTAGCGGGATTCTACGAGCAGTACTTC. This translates into CATSRERLAGFYEQYF. Combining the CDR3 with reference TRBV15 and TRBJ2-7 gives the whole variable domain DAMVIQNPRYQVTQFGKPVTLSCSQTLNHNVMYWYQQKSSQAPKLLFHYYDKDFNNEADTPDNFQSRRPNTSFCFLDIRSPGLGDTAMYLCATSRERLAGFYEQYFGPGTRLTVT.

This clonotype was counted a few times. The rearrangement uses TRBV6-6 and TRBJ1-6; TRBD1 matches 10 bases. CDR1 is MNHNY, CDR2 SVGAGI, per germline (reference sequence). The J segment lost 6 bases and the V segment lost 4 bases, leaving 3 bases of the junction unmatched. The CDR3 consists of 15 residues. This CDR3 is CASSLTGGINSPLHF. DNA of the CDR3: TGTGCCAGCAGTTTGACAGGGGGCATTAATTCACCCCTCCACTTT.

This clonotype occurred a few times. The J gene is TRBJ2-1, the V gene TRBV25-1, with 9 bases matching TRBD1. V gave up 2 bases and J gave up 7 bases; unmatched junction bases: 0. CDR3 length: 13 residues. CDR1 MGHDK and CDR2 SYGVNS come from the germline V gene. In DNA form, the CDR3 reads TGTGCCAGCAGTGAAGGACAGGGGAATGAGCAGTTCTTC. Translating gives CASSEGQGNEQFF.

This clonotype showed up just a few times. The chain couples TRBV7-9 to TRBJ2-1; 9 nucleotides line up with TRBD1. The length of the CDR3 is 15 residues. CDR1 is SEHNR and CDR2 is FQNEAQ in the germline V gene (reference sequence). The V gene end was trimmed by 6 bases and the J gene end by 2 bases; junction bases not matched to a gene: 5. CDR3 residues: CASRPRDRAYNEQFF. The CDR3 DNA is TGTGCCAGCAGACCCCGGGACAGGGCCTACAATGAGCAGTTCTTC.

This clonotype was detected a few times. The chain has TRBV13 and TRBJ2-7, with TRBD2 identical over 10 bases. CDR1 PRHDT and CDR2 FYEKMQ come from the germline V gene (reference sequence). The CDR3 extends over 15 amino acids. The V gene end was trimmed by 4 bases and the J gene end by 4 bases; junction bases not matched to a gene: 7. In DNA form, the CDR3 reads TGTGCCAGCAGCTACTCTAGCGGGAGAACTTACGAGCAGTACTTC. Translated: CASSYSSGRTYEQYF.

The rearrangement joins TRBV9 to TRBJ1-2, with D possibly being TRBD1 (5 bases). With 0 bases removed from V and 4 bases from J, the gap between germline ends came to 10 bases. Germline CDR1 SGDLS, CDR2 YYNGEE. The CDR3 spans 14 residues. The DNA for the CDR3 is TGTGCCAGCAGCGTAGGGCAGGGAAGCTATGGCTACACCTTC. This gives the protein CASSVGQGSYGYTF.

The chain employs TRBV28 and TRBJ2-7; tentatively, D is TRBD1 (6 bases). The length of the CDR3 is 15 residues. Trimming removed 3 bases at V and 4 bases at J, with 16 bases between. Germline loops: CDR1 MDHEN, CDR2 SYDVKM. This CDR3 is CASSFRARGTYEQYF. The CDR3 coding sequence is TGTGCCAGCAGTTTCAGGGCCAGGGGAACTTACGAGCAGTACTTC.

In this sample, this clonotype turned up a few times. The chain employs TRBV6-6 and TRBJ2-2, with D possibly matching TRBD2 (6 bases). Germline lookup yields CDR1 MNHNY and CDR2 SVGAGI (reference sequence). CDR3 size: 16 residues. Between the trimmed V and J ends, which lost 2 bases and 4 bases, there was a span of 14 bases. The CDR3 sequence: CASSYGLARVTGELFF. CDR3 DNA: TGTGCCAGCAGTTACGGGCTAGCGCGGGTCACCGGGGAGCTGTTTTTT.

The chain recombines TRBV7-2 with TRBJ2-7; 11 bases match TRBD1. This CDR3 spans 15 amino acids. The junction had 6 bases not matched to a gene; V was cut back by 5 bases and J by 3 bases. Germline V gene lookup returns CDR1 SGHTA and CDR2 FQGNSA. The CDR3 nucleotides read TGTGCCAGCAGCCCGGGACAGGGGGGCTTCTACGAGCAGTACTTC. This sequence encodes CASSPGQGGFYEQYF.

This clonotype was found a few times. The chain is built from TRBV20-1 and TRBJ2-1; D gene unclear. Trimming left V 1 base short and J 3 bases short, with 10 bases between. The CDR3 is made up of 14 amino acids. Looked up from germline, CDR1 is DFQATT and CDR2 is SNEGSKA (reference sequence). CDR3 DNA sequence: TGCAGTGCTAGAGGCCGGAGTCTCTACAATGAGCAGTTCTTC. Encoded protein: CSARGRSLYNEQFF.

This rearrangement joins TRBV7-2 to TRBJ1-6; 7 positions agree with TRBD1. Losses at the gene ends were 3 bases for V and 4 bases for J; bases not matched to a gene: 3. The CDR3 length is 15 residues. Germline CDR1 SGHTA, CDR2 FQGNSA. The CDR3 region is CASSLEGAYNSPLHF. As DNA, the CDR3 is TGTGCCAGCAGCTTGGAGGGGGCTTATAATTCACCCCTCCACTTT.

The chain couples TRBV7-9 to TRBJ2-1, with D possibly matching TRBD1 (5 bases). With 2 bases removed from V and 1 base from J, the gap between germline ends came to 12 bases. The CDR3 spans 16 residues. CDR1 and CDR2 from the germline V gene are SEHNR and FQNEAQ (reference sequence). CDR3: CASSLYPRQSYNEQFF. The CDR3 bases are TGTGCCAGCAGCTTATATCCGAGACAGTCCTACAATGAGCAGTTCTTC.